This record concerns one T cell receptor beta chain sequence. Antigen specificity is unknown. These data originate in a study of T cell repertoires in cytomegalovirus infection. Study-wide findings and caveats: Summed public TCR beta family frequency identified CMV carriers bearing the relevant HLA.

The germline V gene encodes CDR1 PRHDT and CDR2 FYEKMQ (reference sequence). Trimming took off 3 bases at V and 6 bases at J, with 12 bases between the two ends. This CDR3 contains 14 residues. TCRdb passed the reads through MiXCR, listing each CDR3 protein once. The table lists under 40,000 distinct CDR3 sequences, about 50% of them singletons. The chain recombines TRBV13 with TRBJ2-1, with D possibly matching TRBD1 (6 bases). This clonotype originated in a human donor in good health (CMV status not recorded). Some clones in this sample may be carry-over from other donors' samples. This specimen was CD8+ T cells from cultured PBMCs, taken from culture after CMV antigen stimulation. The CDR3 nucleotides read TGTGCCAGCAGCTTGGAGGACAGATTCAATGAGCAGTTCTTC. Encoded protein: CASSLEDRFNEQFF.